Reported below is one T cell receptor beta chain. Its antigen has not been determined. No much larger clonotype is one base removed from it; base qualities were not supplied. The data were obtained in a study of T cell repertoires in cytomegalovirus infection (dated by TCRdb to about 2019). Study-level background: Donor HLA type was relevant to the analysis, as public TCR beta signatures indicated carriage of CMV infection together with the matching HLA type.

V and J are truncated by 2 bases and 2 bases respectively, leaving an intervening sequence of 13 bases. In the germline V gene, CDR1 corresponds to SGHTA and CDR2 to FQGNSA. The CDR3 measures 15 amino acids from cysteine to phenylalanine. Solely the CDR3 DNA is kept, with 45 bases framed from the first base. The study at large found these results: In the ex vivo response, HLA-C-restricted CMV-specific TCR beta clonotypes were dominant, and in two of eight donors the single most frequent clonotype came from this HLA-C-restricted group. Carriers of CMV infection plus the relevant HLA type were discriminated by the cumulative frequency of public TCR beta family members in the study cohort and in an independent roughly 340-donor cohort.

TCRdb shows the sequencer as Illumina HiSeq 1500. TCRdb took the public reads, trimmed them with fastp at Q25, ran MiXCR for clone calling and kept in-frame beta chains. Identical CDR3 proteins give one entry, which carries the most common genes and DNA. The sample records 150,000 to 200,000 distinct CDR3 sequences, 17% of which are singletons. Under 30% of the sample is in the top ten clones. The chain is encoded by TRBV7-2 joined to TRBJ2-7; TRBD1 is a possible D gene, resting on 5 matching bases. The sequenced sample was CD8+ T cells from PBMCs. This TCR was recovered from a human donor in good health (CMV status not recorded). Some clones in this sample may be carry-over from other donors' samples. The encoded CDR3 is CASSLKGVYPYEQYF. The nucleotides read TGTGCCAGCAGCTTAAAAGGGGTCTATCCCTACGAGCAGTACTTC.